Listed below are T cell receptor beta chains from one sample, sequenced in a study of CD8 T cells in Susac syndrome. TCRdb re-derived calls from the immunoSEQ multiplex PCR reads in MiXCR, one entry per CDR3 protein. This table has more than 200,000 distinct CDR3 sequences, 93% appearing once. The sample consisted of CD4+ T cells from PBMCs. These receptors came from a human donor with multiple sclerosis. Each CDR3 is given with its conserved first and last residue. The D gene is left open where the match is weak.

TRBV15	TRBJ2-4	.	CATSSGTTKRIQYF
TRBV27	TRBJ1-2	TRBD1	CASSLMGDRANYGYTF
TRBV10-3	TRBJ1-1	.	CAISESRAAGNEAFF
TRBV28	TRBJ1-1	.	CASSLQGPAFF
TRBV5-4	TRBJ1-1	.	CASSSAGYMNTEAFF
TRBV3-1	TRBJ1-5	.	CASSRTPDSNQPQHF
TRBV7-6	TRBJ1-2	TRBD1	CASSLDIGQGSGGYTF
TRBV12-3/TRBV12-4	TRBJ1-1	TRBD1	CASSRADRLNTEAFF
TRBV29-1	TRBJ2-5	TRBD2	CSVPSGGGETQYF
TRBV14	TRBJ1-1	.	CASSQDLVSEAFF
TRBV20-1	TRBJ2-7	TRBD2	CSARSSGGAGRYYEQYF
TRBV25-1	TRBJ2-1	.	CASSEYGVWNEQFF
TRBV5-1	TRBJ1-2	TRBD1	CASSLVGQNYGYTF
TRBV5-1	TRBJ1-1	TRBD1	CASSLTTGVNTEAFF
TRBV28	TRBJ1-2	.	CASSFISGDGYTF
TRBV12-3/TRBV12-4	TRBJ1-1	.	CASSSPFLPGGATEAFF
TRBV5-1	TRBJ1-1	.	CASSLGADTEAFF
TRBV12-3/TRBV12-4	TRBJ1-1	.	CASSLEKRGLNTEAFF
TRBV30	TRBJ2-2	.	CAWKSAIYTGELFF
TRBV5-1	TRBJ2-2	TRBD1	CASSKRTGGDSGELFF
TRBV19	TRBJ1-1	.	CASKGNTEAFF
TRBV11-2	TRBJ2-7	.	CASSLYGESSYEQYF
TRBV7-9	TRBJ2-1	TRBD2	CASSLGPAGVNEQFF
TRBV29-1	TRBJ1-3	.	CSVARGSGNTIYF
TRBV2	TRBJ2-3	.	CASSDHDRRDTDTQYF
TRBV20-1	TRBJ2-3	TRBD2	CSASRLSGRVDTQYF
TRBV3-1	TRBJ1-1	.	CASSPTSGLLNTEAFF
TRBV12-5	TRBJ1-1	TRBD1	CASGADRGPGTEAFF
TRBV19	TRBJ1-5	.	CASSIRRSNQPQHF
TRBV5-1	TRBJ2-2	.	CASSPEWNTGELFF
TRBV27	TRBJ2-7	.	CASSLSGAGGQSEQYF
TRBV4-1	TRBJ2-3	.	CASSQRQCSGPLTDTQYF
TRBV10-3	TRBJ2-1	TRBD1	CAISERDRGVDEQFF
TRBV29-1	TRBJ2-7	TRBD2	CSVDGGAYEQYF
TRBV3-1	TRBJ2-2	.	CASSWTGGGELFF
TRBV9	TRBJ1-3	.	CASSGGAGRNTIYF
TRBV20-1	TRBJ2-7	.	CSAEDSGGPRF
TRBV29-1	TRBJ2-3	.	CSVEEEVRKRGTDTQYF
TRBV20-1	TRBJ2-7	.	CSADRDAGWYEQYF
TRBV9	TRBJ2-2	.	CASSGQEKTDAGELFF
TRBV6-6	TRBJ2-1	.	CASSYPMDSRNEQFF
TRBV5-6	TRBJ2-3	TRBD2	CASSGDTSGLAGANTDTQYF
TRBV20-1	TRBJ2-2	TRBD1	CSASYRGLATGELFF
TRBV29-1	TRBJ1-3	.	CSVEDIGGHLSGNTIYF
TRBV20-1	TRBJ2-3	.	CSARQGSTDTQYF
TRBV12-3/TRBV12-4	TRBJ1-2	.	CASSFGRVDGYTF
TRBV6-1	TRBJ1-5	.	CASSPRAGRNQPQHF
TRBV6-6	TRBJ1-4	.	CASSYFPGEKLFF
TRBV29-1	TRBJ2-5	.	CSVAGQLKETQYF
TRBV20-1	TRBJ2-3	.	CSAPGATDTQYF
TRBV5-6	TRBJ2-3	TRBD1	CASSLLGTGNTDTQYF